The following is a TCR beta chain sequence with its context. The record originates from a study of blood T cell repertoires in COVID-19. Study background: Spain, Italy and the United States supplied samples that represented acute and convalescent COVID-19.

The germline gives CDR1 SNHLY, CDR2 FYNNEI. The CDR3 consists of 13 residues. The V end was cut by 1 base, the J end by 2 bases, with 5 bases between. Original analysis: Amplifying reference gene primers gave estimates of nucleated cell counts. Generated by immunoSEQ multiplex PCR, the TCRdb table keeps only in-frame clones and is missing some. D and trimming come from the DNA, and the V and J calls and clone size come from that table. The data show about 41,000 clones, with 83% seen just once and just under 45% held by the top ten. The chain recombines TRBV2 with TRBJ2-5; a possible D gene is TRBD1 (5 bases). Source material: peripheral blood. This sequence originates from a woman over 75 with active or convalescent COVID-19. The CDR3, as DNA: TGTGCCAGCAGTGAAGACAGGCAAGAGACCCAGTACTTC. Its translation is CASSEDRQETQYF.